The present TCR beta chain was sequenced within a study of CXCR3-negative and CXCR3-positive naive CD8 T cells. It was by 5' RACE with UMI labels that the TRB cDNA libraries were prepared. TCRdb re-called the 5' RACE reads and gives one entry per CDR3 protein, without DNA. This table lists about 81,000 distinct CDR3 sequences. The sample was naive CXCR3- CD8+ T cells from blood. The subset: CD45RO-CCR7+CD27+CD95- naive CD8+ T cells lacking CXCR3 (TNR3-). The receptor was derived from a human donor in good health. Some clones in this sample may be carry-over from other donors' samples.

The chain's CDR3 is CASSQARQGVGNEQYF. J is TRBJ2-7 and V is TRBV4-2; the TCRdb D gene call, TRBD1, has no DNA to confirm it. The germline V gene has CDR1 LGHNA and CDR2 YNFKEQ. The length of the CDR3 is 16 residues.